The source of this T cell receptor beta chain is a study of OX40 agonist ivuxolimab in advanced cancers. Turning to the study itself: The dose-escalation cohort was around 83% male, with a mean age of 60 years, ranging roughly 20 to 80. Patients achieving partial responses numbered three: one hepatocellular carcinoma case and two cutaneous melanoma cases.

Whole-study results and caveats: Antigens targeted by the expanded peripheral T cells were not determined. There was clonal expansion of CD4+ and CD8+ blood T cells by week 6 at 0.1 to 3.0 mg/kg.

Worth noting for this clone: Antigen unknown.

The CDR3 length is 13 residues. In germline, CDR1 is MDHEN, CDR2 SYDVKM. The ends were cut back, 6 bases at V and 3 bases at J, with 12 bases in the middle. The protocol was immunoSEQ multiplex PCR, while the TCRdb copy is restricted to in-frame clones and leaves out a portion. The repertoire consists of fewer than 60,000 clones, with about 88% occurring once and the leading ten covering less than 0.85%. Sequenced here: CD4+ or CD8+ T cells sorted from blood, sampled in a trial of the OX40 agonist ivuxolimab. The TCR comes from an adult with an advanced solid tumor such as melanoma, head and neck, liver or kidney cancer. The V call is TRBV28, the J call TRBJ2-7; D possibly uses TRBD1 or TRBD2 (5 bases each). CDR3 nucleotides: TGTGCCAGCAGCAGAGGGGAGCTCTACGAGCAGTACTTC. Translation gives CASSRGELYEQYF.